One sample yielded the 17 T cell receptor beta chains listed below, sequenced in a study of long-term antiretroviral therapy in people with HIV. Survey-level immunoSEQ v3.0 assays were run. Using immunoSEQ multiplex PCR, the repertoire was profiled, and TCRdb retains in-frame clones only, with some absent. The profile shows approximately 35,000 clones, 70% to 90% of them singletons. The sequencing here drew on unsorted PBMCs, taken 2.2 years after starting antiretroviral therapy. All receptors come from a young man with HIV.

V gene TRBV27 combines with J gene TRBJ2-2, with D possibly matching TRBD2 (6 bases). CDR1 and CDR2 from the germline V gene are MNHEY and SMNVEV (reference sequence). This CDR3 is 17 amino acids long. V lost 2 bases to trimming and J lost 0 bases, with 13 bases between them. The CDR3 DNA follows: TGTGCCAGCAGTTTAGGGTCCGGGGGACCGAACACCGGGGAGCTGTTTTTT. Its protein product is CASSLGSGGPNTGELFF.

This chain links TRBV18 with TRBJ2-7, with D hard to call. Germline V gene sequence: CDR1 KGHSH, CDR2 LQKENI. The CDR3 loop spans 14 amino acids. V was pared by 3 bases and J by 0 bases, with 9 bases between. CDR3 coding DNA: TGTGCCAGCTCACCCGTCGGAAGCTCCTACGAGCAGTACTTC. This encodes CASSPVGSSYEQYF.

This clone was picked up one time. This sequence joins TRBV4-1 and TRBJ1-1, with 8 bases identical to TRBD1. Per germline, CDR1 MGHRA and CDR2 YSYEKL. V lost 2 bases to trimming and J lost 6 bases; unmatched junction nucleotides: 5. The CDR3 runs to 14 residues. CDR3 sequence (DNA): TGCGCCAGCAGCCAACCCGGGACAGGAGCTGAAGCTTTCTTT. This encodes CASSQPGTGAEAFF.

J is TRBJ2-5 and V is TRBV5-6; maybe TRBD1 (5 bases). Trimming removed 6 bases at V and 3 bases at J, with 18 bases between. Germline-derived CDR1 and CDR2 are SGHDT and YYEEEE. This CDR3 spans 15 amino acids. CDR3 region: CASTLLPTEKETQYF. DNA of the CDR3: TGTGCCAGCACCCTGCTCCCGACAGAAAAAGAGACCCAGTACTTC.

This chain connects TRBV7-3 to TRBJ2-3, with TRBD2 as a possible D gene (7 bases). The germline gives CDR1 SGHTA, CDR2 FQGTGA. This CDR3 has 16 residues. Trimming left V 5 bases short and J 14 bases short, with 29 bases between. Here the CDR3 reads CASSPRGGRGSPQPYF. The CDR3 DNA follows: TGTGCCAGCAGCCCGAGAGGGGGTCGCGGGAGCCCGCAACCGTATTTT.

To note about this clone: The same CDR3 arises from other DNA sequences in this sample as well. CDR3 in amino acids: CASSELAGGQETQYF. The DNA of the CDR3 is TGTGCCAGCAGTGAACTAGCGGGGGGGCAAGAGACCCAGTACTTC. This chain links TRBV6-1 with TRBJ2-5; 12 nucleotides match TRBD2. Germline V gene data show CDR1 as MNHNS and CDR2 as SASEGT. The CDR3 spans 15 residues. Trimming removed 2 bases from V and 2 bases from J; junction bases left unmatched: 0.

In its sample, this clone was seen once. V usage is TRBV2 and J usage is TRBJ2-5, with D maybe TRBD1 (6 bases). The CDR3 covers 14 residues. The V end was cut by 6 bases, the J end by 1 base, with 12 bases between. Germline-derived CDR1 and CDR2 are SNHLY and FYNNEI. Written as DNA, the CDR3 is TGTGCCAGCAGCTCCGACAGGAGCCAAGAGACCCAGTACTTC. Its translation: CASSSDRSQETQYF.

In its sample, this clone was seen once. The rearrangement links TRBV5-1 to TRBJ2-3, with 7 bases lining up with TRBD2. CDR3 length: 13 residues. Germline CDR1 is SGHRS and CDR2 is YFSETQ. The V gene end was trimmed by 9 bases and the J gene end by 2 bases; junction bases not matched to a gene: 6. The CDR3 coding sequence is TGCGCCACCCGGGGGGAAAACACAGATACGCAGTATTTT. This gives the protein CATRGENTDTQYF.

The CDR3 sequence: CASSQGQNREKLFF. CDR3 DNA sequence: TGCGCCAGCAGCCAAGGGCAAAACCGGGAAAAACTGTTTTTT. V gene TRBV4-3 combines with J gene TRBJ1-4; unclear D gene. Germline CDR1 LGHNA, CDR2 YSLEER. CDR3 length: 14 amino acids. The ends were cut back, 1 base at V and 8 bases at J, with 11 bases in the middle.

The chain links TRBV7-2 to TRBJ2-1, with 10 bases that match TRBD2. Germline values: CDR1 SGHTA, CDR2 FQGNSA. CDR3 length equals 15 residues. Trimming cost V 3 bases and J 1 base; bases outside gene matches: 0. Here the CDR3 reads CASSLGLASYNEQFF. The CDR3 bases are TGTGCCAGCAGCTTGGGACTAGCGTCCTACAATGAGCAGTTCTTC.

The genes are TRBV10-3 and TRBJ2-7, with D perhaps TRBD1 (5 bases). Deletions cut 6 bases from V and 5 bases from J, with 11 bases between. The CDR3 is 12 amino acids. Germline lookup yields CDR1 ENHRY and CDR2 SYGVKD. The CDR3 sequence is CAISDSSNEQYF. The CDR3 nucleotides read TGTGCCATCAGCGACAGTTCCAACGAGCAGTACTTC.

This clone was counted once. The CDR3 bases are TGTGCCAGCAGTTTAATTCCGGGACAGGGAGGGGAGACCCAGTACTTC. This sequence encodes CASSLIPGQGGETQYF. This chain connects TRBV28 to TRBJ2-5, with 9 bases fitting TRBD1. The CDR3 loop spans 16 amino acids. J was trimmed by 5 bases and V by 2 bases; bases with no gene match: 9. Looked up from germline, CDR1 is MDHEN and CDR2 is SYDVKM.

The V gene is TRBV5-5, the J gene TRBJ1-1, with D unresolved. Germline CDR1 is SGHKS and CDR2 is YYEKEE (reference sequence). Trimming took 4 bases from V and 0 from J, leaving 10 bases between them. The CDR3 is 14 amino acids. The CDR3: CASSTLLVNTEAFF. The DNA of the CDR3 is TGTGCCAGCAGCACCCTTCTGGTGAACACTGAAGCTTTCTTT. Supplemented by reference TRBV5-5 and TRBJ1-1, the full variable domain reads DAGVTQSPTHLIKTRGQQVTLRCSPISGHKSVSWYQQVLGQGPQFIFQYYEKEERGRGNFPDRFSARQFPNYSSELNVNALLLGDSALYLCASSTLLVNTEAFFGQGTRLTVV.

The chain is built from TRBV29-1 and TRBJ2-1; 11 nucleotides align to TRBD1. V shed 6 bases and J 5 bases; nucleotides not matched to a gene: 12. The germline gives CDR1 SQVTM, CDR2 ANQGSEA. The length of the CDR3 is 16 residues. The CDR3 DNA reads TGCAGCGTGGATGGACAGGGGGCGGAGAGGGACAATGAGCAGTTCTTC. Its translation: CSVDGQGAERDNEQFF.

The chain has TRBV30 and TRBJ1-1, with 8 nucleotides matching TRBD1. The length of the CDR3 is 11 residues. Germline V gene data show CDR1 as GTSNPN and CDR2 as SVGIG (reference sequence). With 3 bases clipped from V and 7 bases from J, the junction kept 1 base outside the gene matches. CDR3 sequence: CAWRDRVEAFF. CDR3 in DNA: TGTGCCTGGAGGGACAGGGTTGAAGCTTTCTTT.

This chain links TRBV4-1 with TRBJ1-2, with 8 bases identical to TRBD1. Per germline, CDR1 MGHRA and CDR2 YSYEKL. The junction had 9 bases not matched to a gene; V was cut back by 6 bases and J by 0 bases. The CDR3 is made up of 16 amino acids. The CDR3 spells CASRDKTGAPNYGYTF. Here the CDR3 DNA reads TGCGCCAGCAGGGACAAGACAGGGGCCCCTAACTATGGCTACACCTTC.

This CDR3 reads CASSLFGGTGVFTDTQYF. CDR3 DNA: TGTGCCAGCAGTTTATTCGGGGGGACAGGGGTGTTCACAGATACGCAGTATTTT. The genes are TRBV27 and TRBJ2-3, with TRBD1 matching over 10 bases. Trimming at V came to 1 base and at J to 2 bases, leaving 9 bases not matched to a gene. Per germline, CDR1 MNHEY and CDR2 SMNVEV (reference sequence). The length of the CDR3 is 18 residues.